A selection of T cell receptor beta chains follows, all from one sample in a study of blood T cell repertoires in COVID-19. Generated by immunoSEQ multiplex PCR, the TCRdb table keeps only in-frame clones and is missing some. The repertoire holds around 140,000 clones, with 80% to 90% as singletons. Sequencing was performed on peripheral blood. All receptors derive from a man in his forties or fifties with active or convalescent COVID-19. CDR3s include the opening cysteine and the closing phenylalanine or tryptophan. Each record gives: J gene, V gene, clone size, D gene, CDR3 DNA, CDR3 protein. D genes are given only for firm matches. Clone sizes are given selectively: once, few, many, or a class where the clone is expanded.

J gene: TRBJ2-5; V gene: TRBV30; clone size: -; D gene: TRBD2; CDR3 DNA: TGTGCCTGGAAGGGCGGGGGAGAGACCCAGTACTTC; CDR3 protein: CAWKGGGETQYF
J gene: TRBJ1-6; V gene: TRBV27; clone size: -; D gene: TRBD1; CDR3 DNA: TGTGCCAGCAGTTTATCCACCCCGGGACAGGCGCGAGGCTCACCCCTCCACTTT; CDR3 protein: CASSLSTPGQARGSPLHF
J gene: TRBJ2-2; V gene: TRBV13; clone size: -; D gene: -; CDR3 DNA: TGTGCCAGCAGCCAGTTGCACGGGGAGCTGTTTTTT; CDR3 protein: CASSQLHGELFF
J gene: TRBJ2-1; V gene: TRBV24-1; clone size: -; D gene: TRBD2; CDR3 DNA: TGTGCCACCAGCCTAGCGGGGATAGACAATGAGCAGTTCTTC; CDR3 protein: CATSLAGIDNEQFF
J gene: TRBJ1-4; V gene: TRBV28; clone size: -; D gene: TRBD1; CDR3 DNA: TGTGCCAGCACCCCTGGGGACAGGAATGAAAAACTGTTTTTT; CDR3 protein: CASTPGDRNEKLFF
J gene: TRBJ2-6; V gene: TRBV3-1/TRBV3-2; clone size: -; D gene: -; CDR3 DNA: TGTGCCAGCAGGCAACAGGTATCTGGGGCCAACGTCCTGACTTTC; CDR3 protein: CASRQQVSGANVLTF
J gene: TRBJ1-2; V gene: TRBV7-8; clone size: few; D gene: -; CDR3 DNA: TGTGCCAGCAGCTTAGCGGGGCAGGGTCACTATGGCTACACCTTC; CDR3 protein: CASSLAGQGHYGYTF
J gene: TRBJ1-5; V gene: TRBV2; clone size: -; D gene: -; CDR3 DNA: TGTGCCAGCAGCCAAGCGGCAGACAATCAGCCCCAGCATTTT; CDR3 protein: CASSQAADNQPQHF
J gene: TRBJ2-7; V gene: TRBV19; clone size: -; D gene: TRBD2; CDR3 DNA: TGTGCCAGTAGCGGGAGGGCCTCCCTCGAGCAGTACTTC; CDR3 protein: CASSGRASLEQYF
J gene: TRBJ2-1; V gene: TRBV29-1; clone size: -; D gene: TRBD1; CDR3 DNA: TGCAGCGTTGCAGGACAGGCTTTAATGCAGTTCTTC; CDR3 protein: CSVAGQALMQFF
J gene: TRBJ1-1; V gene: TRBV30; clone size: -; D gene: -; CDR3 DNA: TGTGCCTGGAGTATCAGTTTCGACACTGAAGCTTTCTTT; CDR3 protein: CAWSISFDTEAFF
J gene: TRBJ2-3; V gene: TRBV7-9; clone size: few; D gene: TRBD2; CDR3 DNA: TGTGCCAGCAGCTTAGGCGGGAGAAGTGCAGATACGCAGTATTTT; CDR3 protein: CASSLGGRSADTQYF
J gene: TRBJ1-5; V gene: TRBV24-1; clone size: -; D gene: TRBD1; CDR3 DNA: TGTGCCACCAGTGATGGTATGACAGGGGGCGACGGACAGCCCCAGCATTTT; CDR3 protein: CATSDGMTGGDGQPQHF
J gene: TRBJ1-4; V gene: TRBV5-1; clone size: -; D gene: TRBD1; CDR3 DNA: TGCGCCAGCAGCTTGGGGGGACAGGGGAATGAAAAACTGTTTTTT; CDR3 protein: CASSLGGQGNEKLFF
J gene: TRBJ1-4; V gene: TRBV3-1/TRBV3-2; clone size: -; D gene: -; CDR3 DNA: TGTGCCAGCAGCCAAGGAGCCGAAAAACTGTTTTTT; CDR3 protein: CASSQGAEKLFF
J gene: TRBJ2-7; V gene: TRBV4-2; clone size: -; D gene: TRBD1; CDR3 DNA: TGTGCCAGCAGCCAAGTCGGGACAGATACCTACGAGCAGTACTTC; CDR3 protein: CASSQVGTDTYEQYF
J gene: TRBJ2-5; V gene: TRBV19; clone size: -; D gene: -; CDR3 DNA: TGTGCCAGTAGTATAGGGCGGGGCCCCCAAGAGACCCAGTACTTC; CDR3 protein: CASSIGRGPQETQYF
J gene: TRBJ1-1; V gene: TRBV2; clone size: -; D gene: -; CDR3 DNA: TGTGCCAGCAGGAGGGACGGAGGGATACTGAACACTGAAGCTTTCTTT; CDR3 protein: CASRRDGGILNTEAFF
J gene: TRBJ2-1; V gene: TRBV11-2; clone size: once; D gene: TRBD2; CDR3 DNA: TGTGCCAGCAGCTCGACTAGCGGGGCCACCTACAATGAGCAGTTCTTC; CDR3 protein: CASSSTSGATYNEQFF
J gene: TRBJ1-2; V gene: TRBV18; clone size: -; D gene: -; CDR3 DNA: TGTGCCAGCTCACCAAGGGGCCAGGGTCCCTATGGCTACACCTTC; CDR3 protein: CASSPRGQGPYGYTF
J gene: TRBJ2-7; V gene: TRBV28; clone size: -; D gene: -; CDR3 DNA: TGTGCCAGCAGTTTGAGGGGACAAAATACCTACGAGCAGTACTTC; CDR3 protein: CASSLRGQNTYEQYF
J gene: TRBJ1-5; V gene: TRBV27; clone size: -; D gene: -; CDR3 DNA: TGTGCCAGCAGTTTATCGTGGACAGATAGCAATCAGCCCCAGCATTTT; CDR3 protein: CASSLSWTDSNQPQHF
J gene: TRBJ1-1; V gene: TRBV7-2; clone size: -; D gene: TRBD1; CDR3 DNA: TGTGCCAGCAGCCCTTTCAAAGACAGGGGTCGAGCTTTCTTT; CDR3 protein: CASSPFKDRGRAFF
J gene: TRBJ2-1; V gene: TRBV3-1/TRBV3-2; clone size: -; D gene: -; CDR3 DNA: TGTGCCAGCAGCCCGCGGGGCAGAGACAATGAGCAGTTCTTC; CDR3 protein: CASSPRGRDNEQFF
J gene: TRBJ1-6; V gene: TRBV28; clone size: -; D gene: -; CDR3 DNA: TGTGCCAGCAGTCGGACAGATTATAATTCACCCCTCCACTTT; CDR3 protein: CASSRTDYNSPLHF
J gene: TRBJ1-3; V gene: TRBV14; clone size: -; D gene: -; CDR3 DNA: TGTGCCAGCAGCGGTTTGGGAGTAGATAGTGGAAACACCATATATTTT; CDR3 protein: CASSGLGVDSGNTIYF
J gene: TRBJ1-1; V gene: TRBV7-2; clone size: -; D gene: -; CDR3 DNA: TGTGCCAGCAGCTCCACAGTGAACACTGAAGCTTTCTTT; CDR3 protein: CASSSTVNTEAFF